These T cell receptor beta chains were read from a single sample in a study of T-cell reconstitution after alpha-beta-depleted transplantation in children. MiXCR, applied by TCRdb to the PCR reads, yields one record per CDR3 protein. The sample consists of more than 400,000 distinct CDR3 sequences, 9.5% to 12% of them appearing once. Specimen: PBMCs, mostly from graft donor cells, collected 180 days after TCRalphabeta/CD19-depleted stem cell transplant. These receptors were obtained from a female patient aged 2-10 years who had a stem cell transplant for aplastic anemia, so the T cells may come from the graft donor. Both conserved end residues are part of each CDR3. Fields, in order: clone size, V gene, D gene, J gene, CDR3 protein, CDR3 DNA. A D gene is named only where the DNA matches it firmly. Size is omitted from some rows. Given values are once, few, many or a class for expanded clones.

many	TRBV12-3/TRBV12-4	NA	TRBJ2-2	CASNPVTGELFF	TGTGCCAGCAACCCTGTTACCGGGGAGCTGTTTTTT
few	TRBV7-2	NA	TRBJ2-2	CASRQRDRNTGELFF	TGTGCCAGCCGCCAAAGGGACCGAAACACCGGGGAGCTGTTTTTT
NA	TRBV7-2	NA	TRBJ2-4	CASSPRRFAPIQYF	TGTGCCAGCAGCCCACGGAGGTTCGCCCCCATTCAGTACTTC
NA	TRBV12-3/TRBV12-4	NA	TRBJ2-7	CASSPATLREQYF	TGTGCCAGCAGTCCGGCCACGCTCCGCGAGCAGTACTTC
NA	TRBV6-1	TRBD2	TRBJ2-1	CASSTGTSLYNEQFF	TGTGCCAGCAGCACAGGGACTAGCCTATATAATGAGCAGTTCTTC
NA	TRBV20-1	TRBD1	TRBJ1-2	CSARSPTGDGYTF	TGCAGTGCTAGATCCCCGACAGGGGATGGCTACACCTTC
many	TRBV29-1	NA	TRBJ1-1	CSVERGAMNTEAFF	TGCAGCGTTGAAAGGGGGGCAATGAACACTGAAGCTTTCTTT
few	TRBV7-2	NA	TRBJ2-4	CASSLADRVLAKNIQYF	TGTGCCAGCAGCTTAGCCGACAGAGTTCTAGCCAAAAACATTCAGTACTTC
few	TRBV7-9	NA	TRBJ2-7	CASSLVPGFYEQYF	TGTGCCAGCAGCTTAGTCCCAGGGTTCTACGAGCAGTACTTC
few	TRBV5-1	TRBD2	TRBJ2-7	CASGLAGVSYEQYF	TGCGCCAGCGGGCTAGCGGGGGTCTCCTACGAGCAGTACTTC
NA	TRBV10-3	TRBD2	TRBJ2-3	CAISAPGGGTDTQYF	TGTGCCATCAGTGCGCCCGGGGGGGGAACAGATACGCAGTATTTT
many	TRBV10-3	NA	TRBJ2-2	CATKIYANTGELFF	TGTGCCACCAAAATATACGCGAACACCGGGGAGCTGTTTTTT
NA	TRBV7-9	TRBD2	TRBJ2-1	CASSWTSGRMVHEQFF	TGTGCCAGCAGCTGGACTAGCGGGAGAATGGTCCATGAGCAGTTCTTC
few	TRBV6-4	NA	TRBJ2-1	CASSVAESYNEQFF	TGTGCCAGCAGTGTTGCCGAATCCTACAATGAGCAGTTCTTC
NA	TRBV11-2	NA	TRBJ1-1	CASSSRTETEAFF	TGTGCCAGCAGCTCGCGTACAGAAACTGAAGCTTTCTTT